The clone carrying this TCR beta chain was recorded a few times. This sample stems from a study of cytomegalovirus exposure and HLA in healthy donors. With 60 Vbeta and 13 Jbeta primers, the PCR was carried out. Generated by immunoSEQ multiplex PCR, the TCRdb table keeps only in-frame clones and is missing some. The sample consists of about 110,000 clones, 74% of them appearing once. The CDR3 loop spans 14 amino acids. The germline gives CDR1 KGHSH, CDR2 LQKENI. After removal of 4 bases from V and 7 bases from J, the junction contained 9 bases not matched to a gene. The clonotype comes from a man aged 50 or older in good health and CMV-seropositive. V gene TRBV18 combines with J gene TRBJ2-7, with TRBD1 matching 8 bases. Sequencing was carried out using PBMCs. CDR3 amino acids: CASSLDVQGGEQYF. Here the CDR3 DNA reads TGTGCCAGCTCACTTGACGTACAGGGGGGAGAGCAGTACTTC. Based on the CDR3 plus reference TRBV18 and TRBJ2-7, the full variable domain is NAGVMQNPRHLVRRRGQEARLRCSPMKGHSHVYWYRQLPEEGLKFMVYLQKENIIDESGMPKERFSAEFPKEGPSILRIQQVVRGDSAAYFCASSLDVQGGEQYFGPGTRLTVT.